The 11 T cell receptor beta chains presented below share a single source sample, sequenced in a study of memory CD4+ T cells and cytomegalovirus serostatus. Single viable CD3+CD4+CD8-CD45RO+ cells were sorted as the memory CD4+ T cells. Profiled with immunoSEQ multiplex PCR; TCRdb holds only in-frame clones, not every one. The sample lists 45,000 to 60,000 clones; around 88% were seen once. Material: memory CD4+ T cells from blood. These receptor sequences come from an adult in good health and CMV-seropositive.

This clone has more than one count but fewer than ten. The rearrangement links TRBV28 to TRBJ1-1; D unclear. This CDR3 spans 14 amino acids. V lost 6 bases and J 1 base, leaving 12 bases between the germline ends. Germline-derived CDR1 and CDR2 are MDHEN and SYDVKM. The CDR3 loop is CASSAPRGNTEAFF. The CDR3 DNA reads as TGTGCCAGCAGCGCCCCGCGGGGGAACACTGAAGCTTTCTTT.

The chain has TRBV9 and TRBJ1-3; D not resolved. Germline CDR1 is SGDLS and CDR2 is YYNGEE. The V and J ends lost 4 bases and 4 bases respectively, with 9 bases between them. The CDR3 has 13 amino acids. In DNA, the CDR3 is TGTGCCAGCAGCCCGAATGAGGGAAACACCATATATTTT. This encodes CASSPNEGNTIYF.

This chain uses TRBV5-1 with TRBJ1-1; D gene unclear. The length of the CDR3 is 14 residues. With 0 bases removed from V and 1 base from J, the gap between germline ends came to 7 bases. Germline lookup yields CDR1 SGHRS and CDR2 YFSETQ. This chain's CDR3 is CASSLGHGNTEAFF. For the CDR3, the DNA is TGCGCCAGCAGCTTGGGACACGGGAACACTGAAGCTTTCTTT.

This clone was seen a single time. The rearrangement uses TRBV6-6 and TRBJ2-5, with unresolved D. CDR1 is MNHNY and CDR2 is SVGAGI in the germline V gene (reference sequence). The V end lost 2 bases, the J end lost 5 bases, and 6 bases lay between the germline ends. This CDR3 region has 12 residues. In DNA form, the CDR3 reads TGTGCCAGCAGTTACAGTTGGGAGACCCAGTACTTC. Encoded protein: CASSYSWETQYF.

The V gene is TRBV7-9, the J gene TRBJ1-3; no reliable D call. The CDR3 has 12 amino acids. Germline V gene lookup returns CDR1 SEHNR and CDR2 FQNEAQ (reference sequence). Trimming took off 6 bases at V and 4 bases at J, with 7 bases between the two ends. CDR3 sequence (DNA): TGTGCCAGCAGTAGGTCCGGAAACACCATATATTTT. The encoded protein is CASSRSGNTIYF.

The rearrangement uses TRBV7-9 and TRBJ2-1, with TRBD2 matching over 9 bases. Germline CDR1 and CDR2: SEHNR and FQNEAQ (reference sequence). The CDR3 sequence is 16 residues long. The V and J ends lost 5 bases and 7 bases, in that order; junction bases with no gene match: 12. The CDR3 coding sequence is TGTGCCAGCAGCGGGAGGGGTGGGACTAGCCTGAATGAGCAGTTCTTC. Protein product: CASSGRGGTSLNEQFF.

The chain uses TRBV30 and TRBJ2-7; TRBD1 might be the D (6 bases). The CDR3 loop spans 16 amino acids. The germline V and J ends were trimmed by 5 bases and 3 bases, with 23 bases remaining between them. Germline values: CDR1 GTSNPN, CDR2 SVGIG (reference sequence). The CDR3 DNA reads as TGTGCCTGGCTGCCAAGGGACACGGGGAGATACTACGAGCAGTACTTC. The encoded protein is CAWLPRDTGRYYEQYF.

The gene calls are TRBV9 and TRBJ2-3; 11 nucleotides agree with TRBD2. Germline loops: CDR1 SGDLS, CDR2 YYNGEE. With 3 bases clipped from V and 1 base from J, the junction kept 7 bases outside the gene matches. This CDR3 region has 17 residues. CDR3 nucleotides: TGTGCCAGCAGCGGGTTGACTAGCGGGAAGGGCACAGATACGCAGTATTTT. This translates into CASSGLTSGKGTDTQYF.

This rearrangement joins TRBV28 to TRBJ2-7, with a tentative D call TRBD2 (6 bases). In germline, CDR1 is MDHEN, CDR2 SYDVKM. Deletions cut 5 bases from V and 6 bases from J, with 17 bases between. The CDR3 is made up of 14 amino acids. The CDR3 sequence is CASSTSMWGGEQYF. Here the CDR3 DNA reads TGTGCCAGCAGTACCTCGATGTGGGGAGGCGAGCAGTACTTC.

The V gene is TRBV7-8, the J gene TRBJ1-2; D is unclear. Germline-derived CDR1 and CDR2 are SGHVS and FQNEAQ. The CDR3 has 13 amino acids. With 5 bases removed from V and 4 bases from J, the gap between germline ends came to 11 bases. The DNA of the CDR3 is TGTGCCAGCAGCCCAGGACTGTTCTATGGCTACACCTTC. As protein: CASSPGLFYGYTF. The whole variable domain, remainder taken from reference TRBV7-8 and TRBJ1-2, is GAGVSQSPRYKVAKRGQDVALRCDPISGHVSLFWYQQALGQGPEFLTYFQNEAQLDKSGLPSDRFFAERPEGSVSTLKIQRTQQEDSAVYLCASSPGLFYGYTFGSGTRLTVV.

The chain has TRBV7-8 and TRBJ2-1; 9 positions match TRBD2. The CDR3 runs to 16 residues. Germline V gene lookup returns CDR1 SGHVS and CDR2 FQNEAQ. V lost 5 bases, J lost 5 bases, and 10 bases stayed unmatched. CDR3 residues: CASSRGGGGADNEQFF. As DNA, the CDR3 is TGTGCCAGCAGCAGAGGAGGCGGGGGGGCGGACAATGAGCAGTTCTTC. Full variable domain (remainder filled in from reference TRBV7-8 and TRBJ2-1): GAGVSQSPRYKVAKRGQDVALRCDPISGHVSLFWYQQALGQGPEFLTYFQNEAQLDKSGLPSDRFFAERPEGSVSTLKIQRTQQEDSAVYLCASSRGGGGADNEQFFGPGTRLTVL.